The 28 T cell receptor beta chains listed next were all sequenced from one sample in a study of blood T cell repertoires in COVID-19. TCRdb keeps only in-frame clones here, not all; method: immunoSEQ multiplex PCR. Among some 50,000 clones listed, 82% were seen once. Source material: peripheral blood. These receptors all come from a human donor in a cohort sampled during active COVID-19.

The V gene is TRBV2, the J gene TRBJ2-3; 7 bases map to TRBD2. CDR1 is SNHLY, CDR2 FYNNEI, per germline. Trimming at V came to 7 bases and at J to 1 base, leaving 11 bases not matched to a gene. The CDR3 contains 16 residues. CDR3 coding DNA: TGTGCCAGCATAAAGTACGAGCGGGAAGGCACAGATACGCAGTATTTT. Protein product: CASIKYEREGTDTQYF. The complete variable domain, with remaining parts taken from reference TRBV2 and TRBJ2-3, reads EPEVTQTPSHQVTQMGQEVILRCVPISNHLYFYWYRQILGQKVEFLVSFYNNEISEKSEIFDDQFSVERPDGSNFTLKIRSTKLEDSAMYFCASIKYEREGTDTQYFGPGTRLTVL.

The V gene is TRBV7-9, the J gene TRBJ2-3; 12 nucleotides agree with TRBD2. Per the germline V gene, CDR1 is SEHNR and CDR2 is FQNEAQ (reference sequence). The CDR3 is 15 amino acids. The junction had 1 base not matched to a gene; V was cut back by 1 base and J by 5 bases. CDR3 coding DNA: TGTGCCAGCAGCTTAGTACTAGCGGGGGGAGATACGCAGTATTTT. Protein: CASSLVLAGGDTQYF.

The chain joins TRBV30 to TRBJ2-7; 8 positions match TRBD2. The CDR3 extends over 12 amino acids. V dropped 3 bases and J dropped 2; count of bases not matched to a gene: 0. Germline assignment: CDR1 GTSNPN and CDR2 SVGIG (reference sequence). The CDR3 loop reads CAWSGGAYEQYF. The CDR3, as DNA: TGTGCCTGGAGCGGGGGGGCCTACGAGCAGTACTTC.

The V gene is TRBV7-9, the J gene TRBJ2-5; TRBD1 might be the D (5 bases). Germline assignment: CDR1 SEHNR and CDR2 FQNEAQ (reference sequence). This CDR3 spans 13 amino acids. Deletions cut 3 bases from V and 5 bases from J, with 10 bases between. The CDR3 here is CASSLNRLETQYF. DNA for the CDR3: TGTGCCAGCAGCTTGAACAGGCTCGAGACCCAGTACTTC.

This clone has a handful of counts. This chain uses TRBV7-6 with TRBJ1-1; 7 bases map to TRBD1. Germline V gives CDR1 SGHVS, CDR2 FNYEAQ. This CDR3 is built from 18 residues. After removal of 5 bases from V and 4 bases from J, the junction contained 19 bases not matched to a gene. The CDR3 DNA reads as TGTGCCAGCAGCAAAGGTCCCCGACAGGGACGGGTCGGCACTGAAGCTTTCTTT. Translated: CASSKGPRQGRVGTEAFF. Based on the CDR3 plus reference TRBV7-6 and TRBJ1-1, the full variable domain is GAGVSQSPRYKVTKRGQDVALRCDPISGHVSLYWYRQALGQGPEFLTYFNYEAQQDKSGLPNDRFSAERPEGSISTLTIQRTEQRDSAMYRCASSKGPRQGRVGTEAFFGQGTRLTVV.

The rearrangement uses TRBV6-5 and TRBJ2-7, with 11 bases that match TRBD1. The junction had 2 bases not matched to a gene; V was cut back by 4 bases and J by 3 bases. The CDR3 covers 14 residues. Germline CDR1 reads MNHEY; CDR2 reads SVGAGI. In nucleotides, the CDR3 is TGTGCCAGCAGTTGGGGACAGGGGGGCTACGAGCAGTACTTC. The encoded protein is CASSWGQGGYEQYF.

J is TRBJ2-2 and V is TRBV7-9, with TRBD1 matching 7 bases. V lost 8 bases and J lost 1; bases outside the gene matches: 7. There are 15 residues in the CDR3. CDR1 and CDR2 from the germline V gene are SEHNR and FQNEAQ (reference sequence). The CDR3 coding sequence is TGTGCCAGCTTCTTAGGGGACAGGAACACCGGGGAGCTGTTTTTT. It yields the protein CASFLGDRNTGELFF.

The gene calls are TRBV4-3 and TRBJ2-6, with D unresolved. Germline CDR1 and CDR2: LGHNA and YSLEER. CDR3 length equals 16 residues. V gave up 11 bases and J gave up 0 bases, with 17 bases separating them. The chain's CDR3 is CAPPCGGLSGANVLTF. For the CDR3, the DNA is TGCGCCCCCCCCTGTGGTGGGCTCTCTGGGGCCAACGTCCTGACTTTC.

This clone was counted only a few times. The CDR3 protein is CASSQGGDVDEKLFF. The CDR3 DNA is TGTGCCAGCAGCCAAGGCGGGGACGTGGATGAAAAACTGTTTTTT. The chain employs TRBV4-2 and TRBJ1-4; maybe TRBD1 (5 bases). The germline V gene has CDR1 LGHNA and CDR2 YNFKEQ. CDR3 length: 15 amino acids. V was cut by 1 base and J by 6 bases, with 12 bases left in between.

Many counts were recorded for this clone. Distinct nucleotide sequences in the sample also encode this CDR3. In DNA form, the CDR3 reads TGCGCCAGCAGCCGAGACTATTACAATGAGCAGTTCTTC. Protein sequence: CASSRDYYNEQFF. The chain has TRBV4-1 and TRBJ2-1, with D possibly matching TRBD2 (5 bases). The CDR3 totals 13 residues. The V end lost 4 bases, the J end lost 4 bases, and 8 bases lay between the germline ends. Germline CDR1 and CDR2: MGHRA and YSYEKL.

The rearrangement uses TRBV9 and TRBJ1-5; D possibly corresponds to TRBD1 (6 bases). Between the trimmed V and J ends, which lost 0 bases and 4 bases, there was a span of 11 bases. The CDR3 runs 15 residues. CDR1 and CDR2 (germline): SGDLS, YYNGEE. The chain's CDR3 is CASSVDGQGNQPQHF. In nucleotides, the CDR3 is TGTGCCAGCAGCGTAGACGGGCAGGGGAATCAGCCCCAGCATTTT. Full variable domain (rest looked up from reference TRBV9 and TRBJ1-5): DSGVTQTPKHLITATGQRVTLRCSPRSGDLSVYWYQQSLDQGLQFLIQYYNGEERAKGNILERFSAQQFPDLHSELNLSSLELGDSALYFCASSVDGQGNQPQHFGDGTRLSIL.

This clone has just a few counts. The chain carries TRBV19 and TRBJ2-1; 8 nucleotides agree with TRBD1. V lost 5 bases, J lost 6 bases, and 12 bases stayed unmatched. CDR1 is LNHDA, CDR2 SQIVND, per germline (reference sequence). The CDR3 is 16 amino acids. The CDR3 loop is CASSPPWQGAGNEQFF. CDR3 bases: TGTGCCAGTAGTCCCCCGTGGCAGGGGGCAGGCAATGAGCAGTTCTTC. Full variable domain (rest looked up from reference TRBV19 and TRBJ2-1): DGGITQSPKYLFRKEGQNVTLSCEQNLNHDAMYWYRQDPGQGLRLIYYSQIVNDFQKGDIAEGYSVSREKKESFPLTVTSAQKNPTAFYLCASSPPWQGAGNEQFFGPGTRLTVL.

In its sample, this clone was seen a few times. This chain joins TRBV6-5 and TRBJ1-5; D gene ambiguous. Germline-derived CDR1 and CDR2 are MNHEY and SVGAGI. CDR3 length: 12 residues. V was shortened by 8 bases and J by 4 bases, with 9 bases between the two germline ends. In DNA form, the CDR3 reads TGTGCCAGCGGGCCAGGAAATCAGCCCCAGCATTTT. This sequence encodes CASGPGNQPQHF.

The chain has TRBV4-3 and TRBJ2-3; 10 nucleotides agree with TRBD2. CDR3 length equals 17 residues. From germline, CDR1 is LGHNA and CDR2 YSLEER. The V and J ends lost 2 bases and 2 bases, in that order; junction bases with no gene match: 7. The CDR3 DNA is TGCGCCAGCAGCCAATACCTTAGCGGGGGGCCCACAGATACGCAGTATTTT. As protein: CASSQYLSGGPTDTQYF.

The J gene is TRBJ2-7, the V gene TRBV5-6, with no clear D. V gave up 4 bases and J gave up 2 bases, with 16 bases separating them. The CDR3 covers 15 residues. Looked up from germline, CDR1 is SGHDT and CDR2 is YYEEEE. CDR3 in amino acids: CASSTSLVPTYEQYF. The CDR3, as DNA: TGTGCCAGCAGCACGTCACTCGTGCCGACCTACGAGCAGTACTTC.

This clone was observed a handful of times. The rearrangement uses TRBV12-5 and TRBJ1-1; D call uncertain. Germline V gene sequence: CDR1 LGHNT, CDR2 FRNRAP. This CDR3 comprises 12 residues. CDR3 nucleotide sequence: TGTGCCTCCCGGGATCCTGGTACTGAAGCTTTCTTT. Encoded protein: CASRDPGTEAFF.

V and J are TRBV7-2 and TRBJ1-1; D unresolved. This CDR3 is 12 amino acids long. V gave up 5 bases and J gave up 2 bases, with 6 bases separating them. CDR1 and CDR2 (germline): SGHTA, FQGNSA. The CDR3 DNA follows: TGTGCCAGCAGCGCACATAACACTGAAGCTTTCTTT. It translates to CASSAHNTEAFF.

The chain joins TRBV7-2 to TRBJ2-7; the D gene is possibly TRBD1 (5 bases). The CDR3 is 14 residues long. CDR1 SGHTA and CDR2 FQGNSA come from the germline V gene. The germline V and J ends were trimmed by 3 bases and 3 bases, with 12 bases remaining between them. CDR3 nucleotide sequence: TGTGCCAGCAGCTTGCAGACAGCCAACTACGAGCAGTACTTC. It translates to CASSLQTANYEQYF.

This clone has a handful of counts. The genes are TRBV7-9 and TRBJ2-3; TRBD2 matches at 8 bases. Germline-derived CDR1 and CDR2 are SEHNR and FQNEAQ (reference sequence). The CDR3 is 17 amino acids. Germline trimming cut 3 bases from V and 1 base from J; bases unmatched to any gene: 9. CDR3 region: CASSLGQAGARTDTQYF. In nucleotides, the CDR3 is TGTGCCAGCAGCTTGGGACAAGCGGGAGCCCGCACAGATACGCAGTATTTT.

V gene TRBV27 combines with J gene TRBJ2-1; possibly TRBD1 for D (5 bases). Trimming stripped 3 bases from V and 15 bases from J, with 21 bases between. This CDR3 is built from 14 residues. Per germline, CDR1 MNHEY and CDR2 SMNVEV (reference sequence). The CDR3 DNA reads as TGTGCCAGCAGTTTCTCGCATTCTGGGGCTGATTTGTTCTTC. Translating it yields CASSFSHSGADLFF.

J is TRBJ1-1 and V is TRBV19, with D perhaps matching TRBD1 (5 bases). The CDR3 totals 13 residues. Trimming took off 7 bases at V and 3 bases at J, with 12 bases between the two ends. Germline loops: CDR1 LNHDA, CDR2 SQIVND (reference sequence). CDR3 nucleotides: TGTGCCAGTACCCTCGACAGAGACACTGAAGCTTTCTTT. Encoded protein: CASTLDRDTEAFF.

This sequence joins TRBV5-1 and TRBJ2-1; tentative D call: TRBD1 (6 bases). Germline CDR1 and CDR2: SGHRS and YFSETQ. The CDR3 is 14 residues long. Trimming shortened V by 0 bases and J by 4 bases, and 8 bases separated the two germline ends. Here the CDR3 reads CASSLARGYNEQFF. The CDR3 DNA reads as TGCGCCAGCAGCTTGGCCAGGGGTTACAATGAGCAGTTCTTC.

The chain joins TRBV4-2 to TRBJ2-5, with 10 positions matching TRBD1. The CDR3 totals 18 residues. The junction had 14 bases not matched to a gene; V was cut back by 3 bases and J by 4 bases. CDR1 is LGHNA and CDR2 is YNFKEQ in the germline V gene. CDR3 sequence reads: CASSQPLIRTGGRETQYF. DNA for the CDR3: TGTGCCAGCAGCCAGCCACTAATCAGGACAGGGGGAAGAGAGACCCAGTACTTC.

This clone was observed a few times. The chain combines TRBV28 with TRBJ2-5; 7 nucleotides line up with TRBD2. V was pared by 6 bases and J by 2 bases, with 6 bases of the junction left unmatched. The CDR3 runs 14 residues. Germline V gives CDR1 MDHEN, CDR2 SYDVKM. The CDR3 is CASRDSGPQETQYF. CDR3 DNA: TGTGCCAGCAGGGATAGCGGGCCGCAAGAGACCCAGTACTTC. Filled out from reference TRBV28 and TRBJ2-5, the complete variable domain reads DVKVTQSSRYLVKRTGEKVFLECVQDMDHENMFWYRQDPGLGLRLIYFSYDVKMKEKGDIPEGYSVSREKKERFSLILESASTNQTSMYLCASRDSGPQETQYFGPGTRLLVL.

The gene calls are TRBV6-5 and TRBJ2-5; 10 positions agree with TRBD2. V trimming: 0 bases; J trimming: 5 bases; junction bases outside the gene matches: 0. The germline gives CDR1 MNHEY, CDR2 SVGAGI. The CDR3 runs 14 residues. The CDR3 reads CASSYSAGGETQYF. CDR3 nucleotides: TGTGCCAGCAGTTACTCAGCGGGGGGGGAGACCCAGTACTTC.

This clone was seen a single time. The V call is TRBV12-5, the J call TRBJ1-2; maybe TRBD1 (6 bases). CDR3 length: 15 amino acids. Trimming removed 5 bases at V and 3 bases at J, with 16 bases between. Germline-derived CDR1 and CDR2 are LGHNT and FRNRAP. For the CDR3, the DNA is TGTGCTAGTGGTAAGGGGGACACAGTTTACTATGGCTACACCTTC. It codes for CASGKGDTVYYGYTF.

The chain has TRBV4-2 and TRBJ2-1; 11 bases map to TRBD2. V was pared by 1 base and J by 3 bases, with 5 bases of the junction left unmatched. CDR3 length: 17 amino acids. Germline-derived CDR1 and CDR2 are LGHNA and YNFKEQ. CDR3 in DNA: TGTGCCAGCAGCCAAGCCACCGGGACTAGCGGCTACAATGAGCAGTTCTTC. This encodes CASSQATGTSGYNEQFF.

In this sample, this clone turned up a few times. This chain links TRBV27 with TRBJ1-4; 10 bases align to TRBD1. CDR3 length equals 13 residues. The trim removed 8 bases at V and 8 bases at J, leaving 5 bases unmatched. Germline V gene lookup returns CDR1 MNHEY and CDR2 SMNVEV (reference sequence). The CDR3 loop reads CASGDRGHEKLFF. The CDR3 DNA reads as TGTGCCAGCGGGGACAGGGGACACGAAAAACTGTTTTTT.